This T cell receptor beta chain was captured in a study of early T cells in non-severe SARS-CoV-2 infection. Study at large: Unpaired chains resulted from sequencing bulk RNA of unsorted whole blood.

Each single cDNA molecule received a unique molecular identifier. TCRdb reprocessed the 5' RACE reads with MiXCR, giving one entry per CDR3 protein. The data show fewer than 90,000 distinct CDR3 sequences, with around 15% seen just once and around 9.9% held by the top ten. Germline V gene lookup returns CDR1 SQVTM and CDR2 ANQGSEA. The CDR3 totals 14 residues. Germline trimming cut 1 base from V and 3 bases from J; bases unmatched to any gene: 5. The material sequenced was whole blood. V gene TRBV29-1 combines with J gene TRBJ2-5; TRBD2 aligns across 7 bases. This sequence originates from an adult who was a healthcare worker with PCR-confirmed SARS-CoV-2 infection or an uninfected control (not recorded which). The CDR3 spells CSVEAGGSKETQYF. The CDR3 bases are TGCAGCGTTGAAGCGGGGGGTTCAAAAGAGACCCAGTACTTC.